These 14 T cell receptor beta chains came from one sample sequenced in a study of CD8+CD57+ T cells in acquired aplastic anemia. TCR beta VDJ combinations and CDR3 sequences were profiled from genomic DNA. TCRdb reprocessed the reads via MiXCR and lists one record per CDR3 protein. The table lists 200,000 to 250,000 distinct CDR3 sequences, 60% to 65% of them singletons, with approximately 30% in the top ten. The specimen sequenced was sorted CD4+, CD8+, or CD8+CD57+ T cells (not recorded which) from PBMCs. The receptor source for this set is a human donor in good health.

The J gene is TRBJ2-7, the V gene TRBV7-9, with D uncertain. Trimming took 0 bases from V and 4 from J, leaving 10 bases between them. Germline V gene data show CDR1 as SEHNR and CDR2 as FQNEAQ (reference sequence). The CDR3 has 14 amino acids. CDR3 region: CASSLAPASYEQYF. The CDR3 DNA sequence: TGTGCCAGCAGCTTAGCGCCGGCATCTTACGAGCAGTACTTC.

The gene calls are TRBV20-1 and TRBJ2-2; TRBD1 aligns across 7 bases. The V segment lost 6 bases and the J segment 0 bases; nucleotides outside the gene matches: 16. The CDR3 loop spans 18 amino acids. CDR1 DFQATT and CDR2 SNEGSKA come from the germline V gene (reference sequence). Here the CDR3 DNA reads TGCAGTGCCACCGGGGACAGCCATCTGGTTGCGAACACCGGGGAGCTGTTTTTT. It yields the protein CSATGDSHLVANTGELFF.

The rearrangement joins TRBV2 to TRBJ2-1, with D perhaps TRBD2 (6 bases). CDR1 SNHLY and CDR2 FYNNEI come from the germline V gene. The CDR3 totals 13 residues. Between the trimmed V and J ends, which lost 6 bases and 5 bases, there was a span of 11 bases. CDR3 loop: CASRPTSHNEQFF. Here the CDR3 DNA reads TGTGCCAGCAGGCCCACTAGCCACAATGAGCAGTTCTTC.

This clonotype was picked up many times. The rearrangement uses TRBV4-1 and TRBJ2-3, with 10 bases fitting TRBD2. This CDR3 is 15 amino acids long. Per germline, CDR1 MGHRA and CDR2 YSYEKL. V gave up 4 bases and J gave up 5 bases; unmatched junction bases: 6. The CDR3 sequence: CASSLIAGGGDTQYF. In nucleotides, the CDR3 is TGCGCCAGCAGCCTAATAGCGGGAGGTGGAGATACGCAGTATTTT.

The chain employs TRBV29-1 and TRBJ2-7, with 10 nucleotides matching TRBD1. The CDR3 consists of 16 residues. CDR1 and CDR2 from the germline V gene are SQVTM and ANQGSEA. The V and J ends lost 3 bases and 6 bases, in that order; junction bases with no gene match: 14. The CDR3 DNA reads as TGCAGCGTTGAGCGGACAGGGGGACAGGGTAATCCCGAGCAGTACTTC. It yields the protein CSVERTGGQGNPEQYF.

There are many counts of this clonotype. The chain recombines TRBV9 with TRBJ2-2, with D hard to call. This CDR3 is built from 13 residues. The germline V and J ends were trimmed by 2 bases and 0 bases, with 2 bases remaining between them. The germline gives CDR1 SGDLS, CDR2 YYNGEE. This CDR3 reads CASSVSNTGELFF. The CDR3, as DNA: TGTGCCAGCAGCGTTTCGAACACCGGGGAGCTGTTTTTT. Full variable domain (rest looked up from reference TRBV9 and TRBJ2-2): DSGVTQTPKHLITATGQRVTLRCSPRSGDLSVYWYQQSLDQGLQFLIQYYNGEERAKGNILERFSAQQFPDLHSELNLSSLELGDSALYFCASSVSNTGELFFGEGSRLTVL.

The chain combines TRBV5-1 with TRBJ1-6; TRBD1 aligns across 8 bases. Germline CDR1 reads SGHRS; CDR2 reads YFSETQ. The CDR3 spans 14 residues. J lost 8 bases, V lost 0 bases, and 1 base had no gene match. CDR3 DNA sequence: TGCGCCAGCAGCTTGGGGACAGGGCATTCACCCCTCCACTTT. This gives the protein CASSLGTGHSPLHF.

The J gene is TRBJ1-2, the V gene TRBV7-8; D unclear. Germline values: CDR1 SGHVS, CDR2 FQNEAQ. The CDR3 is 13 residues long. V dropped 8 bases and J dropped 6 bases, with 16 bases sitting between them. The CDR3 DNA reads TGTGCCAGCGGACGGCCGGTAGTTGATGGCTACACCTTC. Translation: CASGRPVVDGYTF.

Worth noting for this clonotype: At one of its ends the junction is not consistent with the germline gene, which may arise from a read error. The V gene is TRBV7-8, the J gene TRBJ1-1; the match to TRBD1 covers 7 bases. This CDR3 region has 15 residues. Per the germline V gene, CDR1 is SGHVS and CDR2 is FQNEAQ. The CDR3 loop is CASSSHRGSNAEAFF. For the CDR3, the DNA is TGTGCCAGCAGTTCGCACAGGGGATCGAACGCTGAAGCTTTCTTT.

The rearrangement uses TRBV5-4 and TRBJ2-3, with 12 positions matching TRBD2. Germline V gene lookup returns CDR1 SGHNT and CDR2 YYREEE (reference sequence). Unmatched junction bases numbered 8, after V lost 4 bases and J lost 5 bases. The CDR3 totals 16 residues. CDR3 DNA: TGTGCCAGCAGCACCGCTAGCGGGAGGGTTCTAGATACGCAGTATTTT. Translated, it gives CASSTASGRVLDTQYF.

This clonotype has at least ten counts. V is TRBV29-1 and J is TRBJ1-3; possibly TRBD1 for D (6 bases). V was clipped by 3 bases and J by 3 bases, with 15 bases between them. The length of the CDR3 is 15 residues. The germline gives CDR1 SQVTM, CDR2 ANQGSEA. The chain's CDR3 is CSVEDWGRVGNTIYF. In nucleotides, the CDR3 is TGCAGCGTTGAGGATTGGGGGCGGGTTGGAAACACCATATATTTT.

Concerning this clonotype itself: A much larger clone differs from this one at a single base, so this may be a read error. The genes are TRBV6-4 and TRBJ1-6; a possible D gene is TRBD1 (5 bases). The V gene's germline CDR1 is MRHNA and CDR2 SNTAGT. The germline V and J ends were trimmed by 6 bases and 6 bases, with 21 bases remaining between them. The CDR3 is 17 residues long. Here the CDR3 DNA reads TGTGCCAGCAGCCCCTATTGGGGGACGGGTCTTAATTCACCCCTCCACTTT. This gives the protein CASSPYWGTGLNSPLHF.

Only one count was recorded for this clonotype. The rearrangement links TRBV7-9 to TRBJ1-1; 8 bases are shared with TRBD1. V gave up 2 bases and J gave up 4 bases; unmatched junction bases: 9. Germline lookup yields CDR1 SEHNR and CDR2 FQNEAQ (reference sequence). This CDR3 is 16 amino acids long. In DNA, the CDR3 is TGTGCCAGCAGCTTACCCCAGGGGGCGCGGGGCACTGAAGCTTTCTTT. It is translated as CASSLPQGARGTEAFF.

A note on this clonotype: Since no conserved phenylalanine or tryptophan closes the CDR3, a read error is the likely cause. The V call is TRBV7-2, the J call TRBJ2-7; TRBD1 agrees at 11 bases. CDR3 length: 14 amino acids. The trim removed 5 bases at V and 7 bases at J, leaving 7 bases unmatched. Germline assignment: CDR1 SGHTA and CDR2 FQGNSA. CDR3 nucleotide sequence: TGTGCCAGCAGCCTACGGGACAGGGGGAGTGAGCAGTACCTC. Its protein is CASSLRDRGSEQYL.